Presented here are 17 T cell receptor beta chains from one specimen sequenced in a study of cytomegalovirus exposure and HLA in healthy donors. Primers for the PCR totalled 60 Vbeta and 13 Jbeta. Some clones are missing from TCRdb's copy, which holds only in-frame ones; the method was immunoSEQ multiplex PCR. This sample yields about 200,000 clones, of which 75% to 85% are seen a single time; around 1.5% belongs to the top ten. Sample: PBMCs. The origin of the receptors is a girl under 18 in good health and CMV-seronegative.

The chain combines TRBV7-2 with TRBJ1-4; 9 bases are shared with TRBD1. From germline, CDR1 is SGHTA and CDR2 FQGNSA. The V segment lost 5 bases and the J segment 7 bases; nucleotides outside the gene matches: 5. There are 14 residues in the CDR3. CDR3 region: CASSPDRGSEKLFF. The CDR3 DNA sequence: TGTGCCAGCAGCCCTGACAGGGGGAGTGAAAAACTGTTTTTT.

The sample holds a few counts of this clone. V gene TRBV5-1 combines with J gene TRBJ1-1, with 9 bases matching TRBD1. Trimming cost V 0 bases and J 1 base; bases outside gene matches: 4. The germline V gene has CDR1 SGHRS and CDR2 YFSETQ. The CDR3 spans 16 residues. The CDR3 loop is CASSLGTGAKNTEAFF. In DNA, the CDR3 is TGCGCCAGCAGCTTGGGGACAGGGGCTAAGAACACTGAAGCTTTCTTT.

V is TRBV11-3 and J is TRBJ1-1; D gene ambiguous. The CDR3 has 14 amino acids. With 1 base removed from V and 4 bases from J, the gap between germline ends came to 10 bases. Germline loops: CDR1 SGHNT, CDR2 YENEEA. CDR3 DNA sequence: TGTGCCAGCAGCTTAGCCTCAGGAGGCACTGAAGCTTTCTTT. Its protein is CASSLASGGTEAFF.

This chain joins TRBV6-5 and TRBJ2-5; D is unresolved. TRBJ2-7 matches the DNA end more closely, so the J call is doubtful. Germline V gene lookup returns CDR1 MNHEY and CDR2 SVGAGI. The CDR3 runs to 15 residues. CDR3 residues: CASSYKLGPTYEQYF. CDR3 bases: TGTGCCAGCAGTTACAAACTTGGGCCAACCTACGAGCAGTACTTC.

The V gene is TRBV18, the J gene TRBJ2-5; 8 nucleotides line up with TRBD1. Germline V gives CDR1 KGHSH, CDR2 LQKENI. CDR3 length equals 15 residues. Trimming took 3 bases from V and 4 from J; bases not matched to a gene: 7. This chain's CDR3 is CASSPRTGIRETQYF. CDR3 sequence (DNA): TGTGCCAGCTCACCTCGGACAGGGATTAGAGAGACCCAGTACTTC.

The genes are TRBV4-2 and TRBJ2-7; D may be TRBD2 (5 bases). Deletions cut 4 bases from V and 4 bases from J, with 11 bases between. Per the germline V gene, CDR1 is LGHNA and CDR2 is YNFKEQ. The CDR3 has 13 residues. The CDR3 DNA reads TGTGCCAGCAGCCCGTCTCGGGGATACGAGCAGTACTTC. Its translation is CASSPSRGYEQYF.

J is TRBJ2-2 and V is TRBV10-2; D is perhaps TRBD2 (7 bases). CDR1 and CDR2 (germline): WSHSY, SAAADI. This CDR3 contains 15 residues. Trimming pared 9 bases from V and 5 bases from J, leaving 19 bases between. The chain's CDR3 is CASKVGGALTGELFF. The CDR3 nucleotides read TGCGCCAGTAAAGTGGGGGGGGCGCTAACCGGGGAGCTGTTTTTT.

V usage is TRBV25-1 and J usage is TRBJ1-3; D is possibly TRBD1 (6 bases). This CDR3 has 16 amino acids. CDR1 and CDR2 (germline): MGHDK, SYGVNS. V was trimmed by 3 bases and J by 0 bases, leaving 12 bases between them. Here the CDR3 reads CASSDPSTGSGNTIYF. In nucleotides, the CDR3 is TGTGCCAGCAGTGACCCGTCGACAGGCTCTGGAAACACCATATATTTT.

The chain employs TRBV13 and TRBJ2-7, with D perhaps matching TRBD2 (6 bases). The CDR3 loop spans 14 amino acids. V was pared by 6 bases and J by 7 bases, with 19 bases between. Looked up from germline, CDR1 is PRHDT and CDR2 is FYEKMQ (reference sequence). The CDR3 coding sequence is TGTGCCAGCAGGGCCGCGCGGGGCCCTTGGGAGCAGTACTTC. As protein: CASRAARGPWEQYF.

CDR3 loop: CASSFSVQVTETQYF. The DNA of the CDR3 is TGTGCCAGCAGCTTCTCAGTCCAGGTAACAGAGACCCAGTACTTC. The chain joins TRBV7-9 to TRBJ2-5; the D is unclear. CDR1 and CDR2 (germline): SEHNR, FQNEAQ (reference sequence). Trimming removed 3 bases at V and 4 bases at J, with 15 bases between. The CDR3 is 15 residues long.

The chain combines TRBV19 with TRBJ1-5, with a weak D call TRBD1 (6 bases). The CDR3 contains 15 residues. Trimming left V 6 bases short and J 7 bases short, with 19 bases between. Germline V gene sequence: CDR1 LNHDA, CDR2 SQIVND (reference sequence). This CDR3 is CASRDGTKGGQPQHF. The CDR3 coding sequence is TGTGCCAGTAGGGACGGGACGAAGGGGGGGCAGCCCCAGCATTTT.

A word on this clone: This sample also contains other DNA sequences that code for the same CDR3. The chain couples TRBV9 to TRBJ1-1, with 7 positions matching TRBD1. The CDR3 is 14 residues long. Germline trimming cut 1 base from V and 1 base from J; bases unmatched to any gene: 1. CDR1 SGDLS and CDR2 YYNGEE come from the germline V gene. Here the CDR3 reads CASSVRDRNTEAFF. The CDR3 DNA is TGTGCCAGCAGCGTAAGGGACAGGAACACTGAAGCTTTCTTT.

The sample holds one count of this clone. The V and J genes are TRBV7-9 and TRBJ1-4; TRBD1 matches at 10 bases. Germline V gene data show CDR1 as SEHNR and CDR2 as FQNEAQ (reference sequence). The CDR3 has 17 amino acids. J lost 8 bases, V lost 4 bases, and 13 bases had no gene match. CDR3 sequence (DNA): TGTGCCAGCAGCTCTATTAAAGGGACAGGGGTAGAAGAAAAACTGTTTTTT. Protein: CASSSIKGTGVEEKLFF.

The chain uses TRBV6-1 and TRBJ1-1, with D uncertain. The CDR3 runs to 14 residues. Germline lookup yields CDR1 MNHNS and CDR2 SASEGT. Trimming removed 3 bases at V and 2 bases at J, with 10 bases between. The CDR3 sequence is CASSERVVNTEAFF. In DNA, the CDR3 is TGTGCCAGCAGTGAGAGGGTTGTTAACACTGAAGCTTTCTTT.

The chain combines TRBV6-5 with TRBJ1-1; D not certain. Germline V gene sequence: CDR1 MNHEY, CDR2 SVGAGI. Trimming removed 5 bases from V and 0 bases from J, with 10 bases in between. This CDR3 comprises 14 residues. DNA for the CDR3: TGTGCCAGCAGTAAGGCTGAGGTGAACACTGAAGCTTTCTTT. Encoded protein: CASSKAEVNTEAFF.

The chain carries TRBV2 and TRBJ1-2, with unresolved D. The CDR3 is 14 residues long. The V gene lost 3 bases and the J gene lost 1 base, with 9 bases spanning the gap. The germline V gene has CDR1 SNHLY and CDR2 FYNNEI. In DNA, the CDR3 is TGTGCCAGCAGTGATCTAGGAGGTAACTATGGCTACACCTTC. It is translated as CASSDLGGNYGYTF. Drawing the rest from reference TRBV2 and TRBJ1-2, the complete variable domain is EPEVTQTPSHQVTQMGQEVILRCVPISNHLYFYWYRQILGQKVEFLVSFYNNEISEKSEIFDDQFSVERPDGSNFTLKIRSTKLEDSAMYFCASSDLGGNYGYTFGSGTRLTVV.

The genes are TRBV28 and TRBJ1-2; D is undetermined. The CDR3 spans 13 residues. The germline V gene has CDR1 MDHEN and CDR2 SYDVKM. V shed 3 bases and J shed 5 bases, with 10 bases lying between them. The CDR3 sequence: CASSLFSGYGYTF. As DNA, the CDR3 is TGTGCCAGCAGTTTGTTTTCGGGGTATGGCTACACCTTC.